This entry concerns a single TCR beta chain. Its antigen is undetermined. The junction had 2 bases not matched to a gene; V was cut back by 8 bases and J by 4 bases. The CDR3 is made up of 13 amino acids. The V gene's germline CDR1 is SGHTA and CDR2 FQGNSA. The data were taken from a study of T cell responses to AZD1222 COVID-19 vaccine. The method was immunoSEQ multiplex PCR; TCRdb's version includes in-frame clones alone and lacks a portion of them. The sample shows around 150,000 clones, roughly 92% of them seen only once. Study-level results: Donors were mostly white British, more females; clonal diversity possibly underestimated. CD4 TCRs covered the whole spike, strongest at regions 160-218 and 743-854. Repertoire sampling was restricted to post-peak T cell response timepoints. Rises in breadth and depth of Spike-specific TCRs came after two AZD1222 doses.

V usage is TRBV7-2 and J usage is TRBJ2-1; 10 bases fit TRBD2. The sample consisted of peripheral blood, taken on day 0 of AZD1222 vaccination. This TCR came from an adult in good health. The CDR3, as DNA: TGTGCCAGCGGGACTAGCGATTACAATGAGCAGTTCTTC. Translation gives CASGTSDYNEQFF.